These 31 T cell receptor beta chains were sequenced from one sample in a study of OX40 agonist ivuxolimab in advanced cancers. Repertoires were generated with immunoSEQ multiplex PCR, while TCRdb's copy carries only in-frame clones and drops some. The data contain roughly 50,000 clones, 89% of them seen just once; the ten biggest clones take up 12%. Sequencing was performed on CD4+ or CD8+ T cells sorted from blood, taken in a trial of the OX40 agonist ivuxolimab. Source of these receptors: an adult with an advanced solid tumor such as melanoma, head and neck, liver or kidney cancer.

A few counts support this clone. The chain has TRBV27 and TRBJ2-1; D perhaps matches TRBD1 (6 bases). Deletions cut 5 bases from V and 8 bases from J, with 19 bases between. The germline V gene encodes CDR1 MNHEY and CDR2 SMNVEV (reference sequence). CDR3 length: 15 residues. CDR3 loop: CASSQLTGHGDEQFF. CDR3 nucleotide sequence: TGTGCCAGCAGTCAACTGACAGGACACGGCGATGAGCAGTTCTTC.

The chain couples TRBV28 to TRBJ2-1; 10 nucleotides line up with TRBD2. This CDR3 has 15 amino acids. Germline loops: CDR1 MDHEN, CDR2 SYDVKM. The J segment lost 8 bases and the V segment lost 3 bases, leaving 7 bases of the junction unmatched. CDR3 sequence (DNA): TGTGCCAGCAGTTTTACTAGCGGGGCTTGGGATGAGCAGTTCTTC. Its protein is CASSFTSGAWDEQFF. The variable domain in full, completed from reference TRBV28 and TRBJ2-1, reads DVKVTQSSRYLVKRTGEKVFLECVQDMDHENMFWYRQDPGLGLRLIYFSYDVKMKEKGDIPEGYSVSREKKERFSLILESASTNQTSMYLCASSFTSGAWDEQFFGPGTRLTVL.

For the CDR3, the DNA is TGTGCCAGCAGCGTAGCTGGGGAGACCCAGTACTTC. This sequence encodes CASSVAGETQYF. This rearrangement joins TRBV9 to TRBJ2-5; no clear D gene. Trimming removed 0 bases at V and 5 bases at J, with 5 bases between. Germline CDR1 reads SGDLS; CDR2 reads YYNGEE. The CDR3 totals 12 residues.

J is TRBJ1-2 and V is TRBV11-2; the D gene is possibly TRBD1 (5 bases). CDR1 is SGHAT and CDR2 is FQNNGV in the germline V gene. This CDR3 contains 13 residues. Trimming cost V 3 bases and J 2 bases, with 7 bases left between them. CDR3 protein: CASSFAGNYGYTF. In DNA form, the CDR3 reads TGTGCCAGCAGCTTCGCAGGGAACTATGGCTACACCTTC.

As concerns this clone: No conserved phenylalanine or tryptophan ends this CDR3, so it is likely a read error. CDR3: CASSQTGLNYGYTI. The CDR3, as DNA: TGCGCCAGCAGCCAGACGGGGCTCAACTATGGCTACACCATC. The chain is built from TRBV4-1 and TRBJ1-2; a possible D gene is TRBD1 (5 bases). CDR1 and CDR2 (germline): MGHRA, YSYEKL. Trimming stripped 3 bases from V and 2 bases from J, with 10 bases between. This CDR3 is 14 amino acids long.

The CDR3 DNA reads TGTGCCAGCAGTCCTTCCGGGAATGGAATTTCACCCCTCCACTTT. Amino acids: CASSPSGNGISPLHF. V and J are TRBV25-1 and TRBJ1-6, with D uncertain. Germline CDR1 reads MGHDK; CDR2 reads SYGVNS. The CDR3 is 15 residues long. V was clipped by 5 bases and J by 9 bases, with 17 bases between them.

In its sample, this clone was seen a few times. This chain connects TRBV4-2 to TRBJ1-1; D call uncertain. The germline V gene has CDR1 LGHNA and CDR2 YNFKEQ. The CDR3 sequence is 14 residues long. The germline V and J ends were trimmed by 0 bases and 0 bases, with 5 bases remaining between them. The CDR3 here is CASSQESVNTEAFF. The DNA of the CDR3 is TGTGCCAGCAGCCAAGAGTCAGTGAACACTGAAGCTTTCTTT.

This sequence joins TRBV5-4 and TRBJ2-7; 7 bases fit TRBD2. V gave up 1 base and J gave up 2 bases; unmatched junction bases: 3. The CDR3 runs 14 residues. CDR1 and CDR2 (germline): SGHNT, YYREEE (reference sequence). The CDR3 bases are TGTGCCAGCAGCTTGACTAGCGAGGCCTACGAGCAGTACTTC. Amino acid sequence: CASSLTSEAYEQYF. Variable domain in full (rest from reference TRBV5-4 and TRBJ2-7): ETGVTQSPTHLIKTRGQQVTLRCSSQSGHNTVSWYQQALGQGPQFIFQYYREEENGRGNFPPRFSGLQFPNYSSELNVNALELDDSALYLCASSLTSEAYEQYFGPGTRLTVT.

This chain connects TRBV6-1 to TRBJ1-5; D is undetermined. V lost 6 bases to trimming and J lost 3 bases, with 12 bases between them. CDR1 and CDR2 (germline): MNHNS, SASEGT. The CDR3 extends over 14 amino acids. CDR3 bases: TGTGCCAGCAGCGTTTCGGAAAACAATCAGCCCCAGCATTTT. The encoded protein is CASSVSENNQPQHF.

The chain is built from TRBV6-6 and TRBJ1-1; no firm D call. Germline V gene data show CDR1 as MNHNY and CDR2 as SVGAGI (reference sequence). This CDR3 is built from 13 residues. V was shortened by 7 bases and J by 1 base, with 10 bases between the two germline ends. CDR3 sequence (DNA): TGTGCCAGCACCATATCGGGGAACACTGAAGCTTTCTTT. It is translated as CASTISGNTEAFF.

The CDR3 DNA reads TGTGCCACCAGCAAAAAATCAAGCGGGAGTTGGTACAATGAGCAGTTCTTC. It encodes CATSKKSSGSWYNEQFF. V is TRBV15 and J is TRBJ2-1; 8 bases line up with TRBD2. J lost 4 bases, V lost 4 bases, and 12 bases had no gene match. The CDR3 totals 17 residues. Looked up from germline, CDR1 is LNHNV and CDR2 is YYDKDF (reference sequence).

Here the CDR3 reads CASSSRGEQPQHF. CDR3 nucleotides: TGTGCCAGCAGCTCTCGCGGGGAACAGCCCCAGCATTTT. The gene calls are TRBV5-4 and TRBJ1-5; no clear D. This CDR3 has 13 amino acids. Trimming pared 3 bases from V and 7 bases from J, leaving 11 bases between. CDR1 and CDR2 (germline): SGHNT, YYREEE (reference sequence). Looking up the rest from reference TRBV5-4 and TRBJ1-5 gives the full variable domain: ETGVTQSPTHLIKTRGQQVTLRCSSQSGHNTVSWYQQALGQGPQFIFQYYREEENGRGNFPPRFSGLQFPNYSSELNVNALELDDSALYLCASSSRGEQPQHFGDGTRLSIL.

The V and J genes are TRBV5-1 and TRBJ2-7; D unresolved. Germline V gives CDR1 SGHRS, CDR2 YFSETQ. Trimming cost V 1 base and J 11 bases, with 13 bases left between them. This CDR3 is 12 amino acids long. The CDR3 sequence: CASSLRTAKKYF. CDR3 DNA: TGCGCCAGCAGCTTGAGAACAGCCAAGAAGTACTTC.

V is TRBV5-4 and J is TRBJ2-7; no definite D call. The CDR3 runs to 12 residues. V lost 2 bases and J lost 0, with 3 bases in between. Germline loops: CDR1 SGHNT, CDR2 YYREEE (reference sequence). The CDR3 here is CASSLSSYEQYF. CDR3 nucleotides: TGTGCCAGCAGCTTAAGCTCCTACGAGCAGTACTTC.

The chain joins TRBV7-2 to TRBJ2-7; 8 bases map to TRBD1. The CDR3 is made up of 18 amino acids. The trim removed 1 base at V and 4 bases at J, leaving 15 bases unmatched. CDR1 and CDR2 (germline): SGHTA, FQGNSA. The CDR3 here is CASSLVLSGGALGYEQYF. The CDR3 DNA sequence: TGTGCCAGCAGCTTAGTATTGTCAGGGGGCGCGTTAGGTTACGAGCAGTACTTC. Full variable domain (rest looked up from reference TRBV7-2 and TRBJ2-7): GAGVSQSPSNKVTEKGKDVELRCDPISGHTALYWYRQSLGQGLEFLIYFQGNSAPDKSGLPSDRFSAERTGGSVSTLTIQRTQQEDSAVYLCASSLVLSGGALGYEQYFGPGTRLTVT.

The chain has TRBV4-3 and TRBJ2-1; no reliable D call. The CDR3 totals 14 residues. Germline values: CDR1 LGHNA, CDR2 YSLEER. V shed 3 bases and J shed 8 bases, with 14 bases lying between them. CDR3 nucleotide sequence: TGCGCCAGCAGCCAGCTGGGTGAGACATATGAGCAGTTCTTC. It encodes CASSQLGETYEQFF.

The chain employs TRBV7-2 and TRBJ2-7, with 10 nucleotides matching TRBD2. Germline CDR1 and CDR2: SGHTA and FQGNSA. V shed 4 bases, J shed 5 bases, and the junction held 14 bases outside the gene matches. This CDR3 has 17 residues. The CDR3 is CASSSFPSGRASDEQYF. CDR3 in DNA: TGTGCCAGCAGCTCCTTCCCGAGCGGGAGGGCCTCAGACGAGCAGTACTTC.

The chain carries TRBV13 and TRBJ2-5; the D gene is possibly TRBD1 (6 bases). CDR3 length: 14 amino acids. Germline V gives CDR1 PRHDT, CDR2 FYEKMQ (reference sequence). V dropped 0 bases and J dropped 4 bases, with 9 bases sitting between them. The CDR3 DNA sequence: TGTGCCAGCAGCTTAGGCCAGGGGCTAGAGACCCAGTACTTC. Protein sequence: CASSLGQGLETQYF.

J is TRBJ2-2 and V is TRBV4-2, with 7 bases that match TRBD2. The CDR3 loop spans 17 amino acids. Germline CDR1 LGHNA, CDR2 YNFKEQ. The V segment lost 1 base and the J segment 1 base; nucleotides outside the gene matches: 6. The CDR3: CASSQGGGPQNTGELFF. The CDR3 DNA reads TGTGCCAGCAGCCAAGGGGGGGGACCACAGAACACCGGGGAGCTGTTTTTT.

The gene calls are TRBV7-9 and TRBJ2-1, with D possibly matching TRBD2 (6 bases). Between the trimmed V and J ends, which lost 5 bases and 4 bases, there was a span of 15 bases. Germline V CDR1 and CDR2: SEHNR, FQNEAQ (reference sequence). This CDR3 spans 15 amino acids. In nucleotides, the CDR3 is TGTGCCAGCAGCCGATCTAGCGCCGGTTACAATGAGCAGTTCTTC. It specifies CASSRSSAGYNEQFF. Supplemented by reference TRBV7-9 and TRBJ2-1, the full variable domain reads DTGVSQNPRHKITKRGQNVTFRCDPISEHNRLYWYRQTLGQGPEFLTYFQNEAQLEKSRLLSDRFSAERPKGSFSTLEIQRTEQGDSAMYLCASSRSSAGYNEQFFGPGTRLTVL.

The CDR3 region is CASSVGGDPYPRNEQFF. The CDR3, as DNA: TGTGCCAGCAGCGTAGGTGGGGATCCATATCCTCGCAATGAGCAGTTCTTC. This sequence joins TRBV9 and TRBJ2-1; D unclear. Deletions cut 0 bases from V and 6 bases from J, with 19 bases between. CDR3 length: 17 amino acids. Germline V CDR1 and CDR2: SGDLS, YYNGEE.

This chain links TRBV27 with TRBJ2-7; 9 bases align to TRBD1. The CDR3 totals 16 residues. V was clipped by 3 bases and J by 4 bases; unmatched bases: 10. Germline CDR1 is MNHEY and CDR2 is SMNVEV (reference sequence). Written as DNA, the CDR3 is TGTGCCAGCAGTTTTGAGTACACAGGGGGCCTGTACGAGCAGTACTTC. Protein: CASSFEYTGGLYEQYF.

This chain links TRBV7-2 with TRBJ2-5; 11 bases line up with TRBD2. Germline loops: CDR1 SGHTA, CDR2 FQGNSA. V was clipped by 5 bases and J by 3 bases; unmatched bases: 5. The CDR3 runs 15 residues. CDR3 sequence reads: CASSPPLAGEETQYF. CDR3 in DNA: TGTGCCAGCAGCCCGCCACTAGCGGGGGAAGAGACCCAGTACTTC.

The chain carries TRBV7-9 and TRBJ2-7; a weak D match, TRBD1 (5 bases). Trimming removed 5 bases at V and 2 bases at J, with 10 bases between. CDR3 length: 13 residues. CDR1 SEHNR and CDR2 FQNEAQ come from the germline V gene (reference sequence). This chain's CDR3 is CASSPGSPYEQYF. The CDR3 nucleotides read TGTGCCAGCAGCCCAGGGTCACCCTACGAGCAGTACTTC.

Relative to its sample, this clone is medium-sized. This sequence joins TRBV18 and TRBJ1-3, with D perhaps TRBD1 (6 bases). The CDR3 totals 16 residues. V lost 6 bases and J lost 0, with 15 bases in between. Germline V gene sequence: CDR1 KGHSH, CDR2 LQKENI. This chain's CDR3 is CASSRDISRSGNTIYF. CDR3 DNA: TGTGCCAGCTCCAGGGACATTTCGCGCTCTGGAAACACCATATATTTT.

The chain is built from TRBV7-9 and TRBJ1-2, with D unresolved. Germline CDR1 is SEHNR and CDR2 is FQNEAQ (reference sequence). CDR3 size: 15 residues. The V end was cut by 4 bases, the J end by 6 bases, with 18 bases between. CDR3 in amino acids: CASSSTDQGLNGYTF. As DNA, the CDR3 is TGTGCCAGCAGCTCCACTGATCAAGGGTTAAATGGCTACACCTTC.

The chain carries TRBV7-9 and TRBJ1-4; the match to TRBD1 covers 12 bases. CDR1 and CDR2 (germline): SEHNR, FQNEAQ (reference sequence). The CDR3 extends over 17 amino acids. Trimming removed 5 bases from V and 7 bases from J; junction bases left unmatched: 11. CDR3 protein: CASSPSRDRGRGEKLFF. In DNA form, the CDR3 reads TGTGCCAGCAGCCCCTCCCGGGACAGGGGGCGAGGTGAAAAACTGTTTTTT.

V gene TRBV6-5 combines with J gene TRBJ2-7; D is possibly TRBD1 (5 bases). The CDR3 covers 15 residues. Germline V lookup: CDR1 MNHEY, CDR2 SVGAGI. Trimming cost V 6 bases and J 6 bases, with 21 bases left between them. The CDR3 coding sequence is TGTGCCAGCAGCTCAAACGTACAGGTTCCGGGCGAGCAGTACTTC. It codes for CASSSNVQVPGEQYF.

The rearrangement uses TRBV7-9 and TRBJ2-5; possibly TRBD1 for D (5 bases). V shed 2 bases and J shed 3 bases, with 13 bases lying between them. Germline CDR1 and CDR2: SEHNR and FQNEAQ (reference sequence). This CDR3 has 15 residues. The CDR3 coding sequence is TGTGCCAGCAGCTTATTAATGGGGCGTGAAGAGACCCAGTACTTC. Its protein is CASSLLMGREETQYF.

The V gene is TRBV29-1, the J gene TRBJ2-1; 8 bases fit TRBD2. CDR3 length: 21 residues. After removal of 2 bases from V and 1 base from J, the junction contained 22 bases not matched to a gene. Looked up from germline, CDR1 is SQVTM and CDR2 is ANQGSEA. CDR3 in DNA: TGCAGCGTTGAATGGGGTCTAGCGGGCGTCTCAGGATATTCATCCTACAATGAGCAGTTCTTC. The encoded protein is CSVEWGLAGVSGYSSYNEQFF.

The J gene is TRBJ1-2, the V gene TRBV6-6; tentatively, D is TRBD1 (6 bases). The V and J ends lost 0 bases and 3 bases respectively, with 11 bases between them. This CDR3 is built from 15 residues. The germline CDR1 and CDR2 sequences are MNHNY and SVGAGI (reference sequence). CDR3 in amino acids: CASSYSPGADYGYTF. The CDR3 DNA follows: TGTGCCAGCAGTTACTCGCCGGGGGCTGACTATGGCTACACCTTC.